This TCR beta chain emerged from a study of technical replicates of blood from several donors. The protocol was immunoSEQ multiplex PCR, while the TCRdb copy is restricted to in-frame clones and leaves out a portion. Of fewer than 60,000 clones in the sample, roughly 95% are singletons; the top ten hold about 3%. The sequenced sample consisted of PBMCs. This clonotype was obtained from a human donor in good health. Some clones in this sample may be carry-over from other donors' samples.

CDR3 sequence reads: CASSLTSGSVKKQFF. In DNA, the CDR3 is TGTGCCAGCAGCCTCACTAGCGGGAGCGTAAAGAAGCAGTTCTTC. This chain joins TRBV9 and TRBJ2-1; 11 bases match TRBD2. The CDR3 extends over 15 amino acids. Germline-derived CDR1 and CDR2 are SGDLS and YYNGEE. Unmatched junction bases numbered 11, after V lost 4 bases and J lost 11 bases.